This TCR beta chain is drawn from a study of cytomegalovirus exposure and HLA in healthy donors (dated by TCRdb to about 2017). Regarding the study in general: An earlier analysis of several hundred of the donors reported approximately 300 Gb of sequence data and 117 million unique TCR beta sequences from some 180 million T cells. Roughly 300 gigabases of sequencing data and approximately 92 million unique TCR sequences made up an early release that covered several hundred HLA-typed donors. Of the roughly 400 genotyped donors, less than 85% were placed in the genetic ancestry cluster associated with self-reported Caucasian donors. The study aimed to test whether signatures of past pathogen exposure could be identified by cataloging public T cell receptors. The T cell repertoires of under 700 subjects were profiled by immunosequencing and related to cytomegalovirus serostatus. In addition to the first cohort of 650 to 800 subjects, a separate validation cohort of approximately 110 different subjects was used. The study combined high-throughput TCR immunosequencing, statistical association of individual TCRs with disease status, and machine learning to predict cytomegalovirus infection status. To study patterns of TCR occurrence, a later analysis re-analyzed previously published TCR beta repertoires from 600 to 750 donors and added high-resolution HLA genotyping. Rather than using new phenotypic data, the later analysis identified candidate immune exposures from TCR beta sequences and from how often those sequences occurred across donors. In an earlier analysis of 500 to 650 of the donors, high-throughput TCR beta sequencing was used to judge whether each TCR beta V gene segment behaved as functional or pseudogenic. Donor age, sex, ethnicity and CMV serostatus were compiled alongside the repertoire data. A later genetic analysis took genome-wide SNP genotypes for about 65% of the 666 donors and used that subset as a discovery cohort. All discovery cohort repertoires had been generated using a single sequencing platform. HLA typing covered class I and class II loci at four-digit resolution. Typing coverage differed by locus: A, B, C, DRB1 and DQB1 were typed in roughly 620-640 donors, DQA1 in around 500, DPA1 in approximately 600, and DPB1 in about 450. A handful of DR-DQ haplotypes were handled as single units for association and clustering because linkage in the cohort was strong. Among over 350 genotyped donors of the cohort, an average of about 240,000 unique TCR beta nucleotide sequences were sequenced per donor, 15% to 20% of them non-productive. The research as a whole found: Several of the top co-occurrence clusters appeared to be linked to parvovirus B19, influenza, CMV and Epstein-Barr virus, according to a later analysis. Strong co-occurrence of HLA alleles, especially DR and DQ, made assigning TCR associations to individual alleles difficult. A cluster of highly shared sequence variants was judged likely to be a technical artifact of the sequencing pipeline. Compared with the roughly 670-donor mean, donors in an Asian-associated ancestry cluster had fewer N-insertions in productive TCRs, according to a later genetic analysis. The study listed 164 TCR beta chains as associated with cytomegalovirus. Specific HLA alleles were associated with roughly 17,000 TCR beta sequences at a false discovery rate of 0.05 in a later analysis. In a later analysis, TCR association rates were found to vary across HLA loci, with the most associated TCRs seen for DRB1 alleles and the fewest for HLA-C alleles. Because the 87-base-pair reads could not distinguish some IMGT-functional V segments, including TRBV6-2 and TRBV6-3, those segments were excluded. An earlier analysis of several hundred of the donors showed that most TCR beta V segments appeared in productive rearrangements either about 87% or about 30% of the time, which broadly matched IMGT annotations. Cytomegalovirus status was reported to be diagnosed by the classifier with high specificity and sensitivity in both the original and validation cohorts. Because HLA typing was missing for some donors at each locus, association tests included only the typed subset. A later genetic analysis associated a missense DCLRE1C variant with V-gene and J-gene trimming of TCR beta chains, and an independent cohort replicated the association. A further reported finding was that TCR beta sequences accurately predicted the HLA-A and HLA-B alleles for most subjects in the first cohort. Roughly uniform sequencing depth across donors was assumed in presence/absence analyses, although this assumption may not hold. Because counts were too low, 15 or so rarely observed V segments, including chromosome 9 orphons, were excluded from the earlier analysis of under 650 of the donors. The authors suggested that the approach could potentially be extended to other disease states and immunological phenotypes. Correlated functional status among segregating V segments might be attributable to linkage disequilibrium, but an unknown experimental factor could not be ruled out. In a later analysis, most CMV-associated TCR beta chains were found to appear HLA-restricted, with HLA associations seemingly driven largely by CMV exposure. The only immune exposure information available for the cohort was CMV serostatus. Only TCR beta chains were sequenced in this cohort, and the absence of alpha or paired-chain data limited detectable features. Most TCR sequences were seen in very few donors, while some public TCRs were found in many individuals. Three of the identified cytomegalovirus-associated TCR beta chains were confirmed in vitro to be specific for cytomegalovirus antigens. In a later analysis, HLA-associated TCR beta chains showed more clonal expansion and lower generation probabilities than non-associated chains that were equally common.

The cohort was made up of roughly 670 healthy bone marrow donors. At the time of sampling, every cohort member was nominally healthy, though immune exposures that went unrecorded were likely present. The donor was CMV seronegative and was included in the group of around 320 seronegative cohort members. A peripheral blood sample was provided by each donor, and peripheral blood mononuclear cells were used for TCR beta sequencing. Genomic DNA was extracted from the blood cell samples with the Qiagen DNeasy Blood Extraction Kit. Library preparation was by the immunoSEQ multiplex PCR assay. The multiplex PCR relied on a mix of 60 forward primers for TCR Vbeta segments and 13 reverse primers for TCR Jbeta segments. The CDR3 region of rearranged TCR beta genes was amplified from genomic DNA by a multiplex PCR assay. On the Illumina HiSeq System, the amplified TCR beta libraries were sequenced as 87-base-pair reads. On the study's bioinformatics: Across the 700 or so repertoires, a later analysis counted tens of millions of unique TCR beta chains, roughly 11 million of which were shared by at least two donors. Raw reads were error-corrected and collapsed into unique sequences with a nearest-neighbor algorithm that merged closely related sequences to remove PCR and sequencing errors. CDR3 sequences were aligned to IMGT reference sequences to assign V, D and J gene segments. Each retained sequence needed at least a six-nucleotide match to both a V gene segment and a J gene segment. A rearrangement was called productive if the CDR3 had no stop codons and remained in frame with V and J, and every other rearrangement was called non-productive. Following IMGT convention, CDR3 was defined as the stretch from the second conserved V-encoded cysteine to the conserved J-encoded phenylalanine. In an earlier analysis of roughly 610 of the donors, sequences lacking an unambiguous match to a single V gene segment were excluded. In an earlier analysis of almost 600 of the donors, a V segment was called functional when productive rearrangements were above 56.7%, and segregating when the standard deviation between donors exceeded 5%. A statistical classification framework was built for diagnosing cytomegalovirus status from the catalog of TCR beta chain sequences. A later analysis assigned V and J genes by comparing TCR nucleotide sequences with IMGT/GENE-DB human TR gene sequences. Using the TCRdist pipeline, a later analysis assigned CDR3 sequences along with most-parsimonious VDJ recombination scenarios. A later analysis defined each TCR beta chain by its CDR3 amino acid sequence plus V-gene family, and excluded reads lacking a unique V-gene family. To address suspected cross-contamination and a sequencing artifact, a later analysis removed roughly 640 highly shared, low-generation-probability nucleotide sequences. In a later analysis, a clonal expansion index for each public chain was calculated from normalized within-repertoire ranks of inferred template counts. A later analysis computed generation probabilities with a VDJ recombination model fitted to out-of-frame rearrangements, and checked the results against IGoR. In a later analysis, TCR-TCR, TCR-HLA and TCR-CMV co-occurrence was scored with hypergeometric tests, and a repertoire-size bias correction was applied to TCR pairs. A later analysis estimated false discovery rates by permuting HLA or CMV assignments 20 times. In a later analysis, co-occurring TCRs were grouped using DBSCAN, with TCRdist sequence similarity added in when clustering inside HLA-allele-positive subsets. For co-occurrence clustering, repertoires with fewer than 30,000 or more than 120,000 public chains were excluded, along with a handful of repertoires with anomalous nucleotide sharing. Entries here come from immuneACCESS through TCRdb and include only in-frame sequences with V and J called. Some clones fail to appear in such tables; in the studies checked, an unresolved V gene covers under half of the shortfall, and the cause of the remainder is unknown. D and trimming were read from the DNA, whereas the V and J calls and clone size are those reported in that table. The sample table shows over 130,000 clones, and over 60% are seen once. The biggest ten clones account for approximately 6.5% of the sample.

A word on this clone: This clone's antigen is unknown. Base qualities are not at hand, and no much larger clone is one base apart.

V is pruned by 3 bases and J by 2 bases, leaving 15 bases of the junction without a gene match. For CDR1 and CDR2, the germline V gene lists KGHSH and LQKENI. The CDR3 sequence holds 19 residues, the cysteine and phenylalanine included. The read is trimmed to its CDR3 DNA, 57 bases read in frame from base 1. This receptor was identified in a woman between 55 and 75 years old in good health and CMV-seronegative. Sequenced sample: PBMCs. Rearrangement joined TRBV18 to TRBJ2-3; 9 nucleotides in the junction match TRBD2. The DNA reads as follows: TGTGCCAGCTCACCGGGCCATGGAGCGGGAGGCCTTACCACAGATACGCAGTATTTT. Translated, it reads CASSPGHGAGGLTTDTQYF.